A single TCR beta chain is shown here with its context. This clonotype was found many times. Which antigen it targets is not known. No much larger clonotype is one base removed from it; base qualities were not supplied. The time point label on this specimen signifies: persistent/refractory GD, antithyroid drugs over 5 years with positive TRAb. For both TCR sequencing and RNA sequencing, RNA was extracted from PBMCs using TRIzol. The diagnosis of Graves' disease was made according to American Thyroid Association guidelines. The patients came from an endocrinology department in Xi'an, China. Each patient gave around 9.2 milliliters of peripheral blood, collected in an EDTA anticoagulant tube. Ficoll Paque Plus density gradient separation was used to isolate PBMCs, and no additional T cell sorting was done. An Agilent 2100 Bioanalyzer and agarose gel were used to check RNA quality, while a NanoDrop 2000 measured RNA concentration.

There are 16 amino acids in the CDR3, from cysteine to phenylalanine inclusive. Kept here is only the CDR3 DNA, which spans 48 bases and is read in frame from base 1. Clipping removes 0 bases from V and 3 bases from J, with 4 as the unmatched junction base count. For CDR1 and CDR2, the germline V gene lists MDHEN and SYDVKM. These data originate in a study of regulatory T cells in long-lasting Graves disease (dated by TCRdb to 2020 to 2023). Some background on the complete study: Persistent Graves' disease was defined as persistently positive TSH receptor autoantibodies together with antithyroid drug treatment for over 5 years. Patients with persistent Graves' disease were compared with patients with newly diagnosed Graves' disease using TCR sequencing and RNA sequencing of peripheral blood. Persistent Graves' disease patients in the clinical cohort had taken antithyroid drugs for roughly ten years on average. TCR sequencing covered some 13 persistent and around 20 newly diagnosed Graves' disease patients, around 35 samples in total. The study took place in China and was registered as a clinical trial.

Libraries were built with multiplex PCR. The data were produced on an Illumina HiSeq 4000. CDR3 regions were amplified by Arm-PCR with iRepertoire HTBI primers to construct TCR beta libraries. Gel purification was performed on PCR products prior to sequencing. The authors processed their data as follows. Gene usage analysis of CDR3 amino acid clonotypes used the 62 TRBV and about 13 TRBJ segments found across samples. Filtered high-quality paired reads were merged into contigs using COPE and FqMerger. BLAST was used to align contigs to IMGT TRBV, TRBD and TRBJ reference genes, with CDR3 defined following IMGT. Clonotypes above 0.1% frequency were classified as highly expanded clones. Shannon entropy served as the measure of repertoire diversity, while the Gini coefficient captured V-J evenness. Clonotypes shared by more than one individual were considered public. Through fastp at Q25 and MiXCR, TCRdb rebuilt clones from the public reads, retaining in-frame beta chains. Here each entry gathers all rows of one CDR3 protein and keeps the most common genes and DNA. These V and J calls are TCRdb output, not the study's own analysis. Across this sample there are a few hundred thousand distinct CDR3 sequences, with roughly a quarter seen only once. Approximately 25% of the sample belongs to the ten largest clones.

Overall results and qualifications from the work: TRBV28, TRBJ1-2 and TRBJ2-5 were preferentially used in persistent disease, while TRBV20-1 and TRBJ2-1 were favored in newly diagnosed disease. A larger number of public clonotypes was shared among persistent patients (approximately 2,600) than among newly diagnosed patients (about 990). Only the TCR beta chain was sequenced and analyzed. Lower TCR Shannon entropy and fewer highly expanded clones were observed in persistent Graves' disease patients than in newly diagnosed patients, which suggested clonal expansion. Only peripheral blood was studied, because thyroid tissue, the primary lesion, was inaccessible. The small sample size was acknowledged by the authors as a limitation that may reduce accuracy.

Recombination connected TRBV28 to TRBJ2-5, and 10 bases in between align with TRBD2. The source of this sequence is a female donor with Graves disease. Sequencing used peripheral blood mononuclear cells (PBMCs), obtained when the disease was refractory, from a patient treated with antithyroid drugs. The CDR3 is CASSLWSSGSKETQYF. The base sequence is TGTGCCAGCAGTTTATGGTCTAGCGGGAGTAAAGAGACCCAGTACTTC.